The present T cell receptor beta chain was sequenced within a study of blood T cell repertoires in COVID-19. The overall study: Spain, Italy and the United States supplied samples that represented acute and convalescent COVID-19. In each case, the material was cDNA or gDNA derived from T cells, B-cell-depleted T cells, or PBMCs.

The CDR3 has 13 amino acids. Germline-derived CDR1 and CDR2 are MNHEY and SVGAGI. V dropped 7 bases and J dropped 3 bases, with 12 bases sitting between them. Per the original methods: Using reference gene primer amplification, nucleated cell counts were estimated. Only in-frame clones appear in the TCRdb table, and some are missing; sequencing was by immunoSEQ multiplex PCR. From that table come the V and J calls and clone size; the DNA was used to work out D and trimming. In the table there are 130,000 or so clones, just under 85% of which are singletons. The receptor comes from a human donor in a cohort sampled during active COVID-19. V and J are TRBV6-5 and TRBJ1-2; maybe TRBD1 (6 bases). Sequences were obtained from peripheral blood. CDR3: CASMFQGYYGYTF. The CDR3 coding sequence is TGTGCCAGCATGTTTCAGGGGTACTATGGCTACACCTTC.